This entry describes one T cell receptor beta chain. The CDR3 is made up of 15 amino acids. With 1 base removed from V and 7 bases from J, the gap between germline ends came to 11 bases. Germline CDR1 SGHVS, CDR2 FNYEAQ. Some clones are missing from TCRdb's copy, which holds only in-frame ones; the method was immunoSEQ multiplex PCR. Counted here are around 58,000 clones, 75% to 95% occurring once; the ten biggest clones make up nearly 0.5%. This specimen belongs to a study of T cell changes during pregnancy in multiple sclerosis. The chain carries TRBV7-6 and TRBJ1-6; D call uncertain. Sample: CD4+ T cells from peripheral blood mononuclear cells, taken after pregnancy. This receptor was identified in a female donor in good health, enrolled as a control in a pregnancy study. CDR3 residues: CASSLEAESNSPLHF. As DNA, the CDR3 is TGTGCCAGCAGCTTAGAGGCGGAATCCAATTCACCCCTCCACTTT.